This T cell receptor (beta chain) is drawn from a study of T cells after yellow fever vaccination. Universal primer sites and UMIs were introduced during 5'RACE template-switching synthesis of TCR cDNA. TCRdb re-analysed the 5' RACE reads in MiXCR, keeping a single row per CDR3 protein. The sample yields approximately 330,000 distinct CDR3 sequences, approximately 4% seen once. Study conclusions and caveats: Post-booster repertoires contained most primary-vaccination clones again (about 95% CD4, 88% CD8).

For this clonotype: Antigen unknown.

There are 14 residues in the CDR3. Germline-derived CDR1 and CDR2 are SGHTA and FQGNSA. V lost 5 bases to trimming and J lost 1 base, with 11 bases between them. The chain combines TRBV7-2 with TRBJ2-5; D call uncertain. Sequenced material: PBMCs, taken 5 days after the yellow fever booster vaccination. The receptor was isolated from a man between 18 and 35 years old who received the YFV17D yellow fever vaccine. In DNA form, the CDR3 reads TGTGCCAGCAGCCGCGGACGGACCCAAGAGACCCAGTACTTC. Translating it yields CASSRGRTQETQYF.